This entry concerns a single T cell receptor beta chain. Its specificity is unknown. Assay: immunoSEQ multiplex PCR; the TCRdb copy retains only in-frame clones and omits some. The sample records fewer than 85,000 clones, 85% to 90% being singletons. Trimming pared 2 bases from V and 3 bases from J, leaving 14 bases between. The length of the CDR3 is 15 residues. Per the germline V gene, CDR1 is GTSNPN and CDR2 is SVGIG (reference sequence). The sample belongs to a study of radiotherapy plus CTLA-4 blockade in lung cancer. Overall study: The study recorded objective responses in roughly a sixth of patients and disease control in around 33%. Findings and limits, study-wide: Reports state that early shifts in blood T cell clones, with interferon-beta, best predicted response. TCR clones of tumor origin grew in blood after radiotherapy plus ipilimumab.

Chemo-refractory metastatic non-small-cell lung cancer patients received focal radiation with ipilimumab CTLA-4 blockade. Here the sequenced sample was peripheral blood, taken from a patient treated with radiotherapy plus ipilimumab. The chain is built from TRBV30 and TRBJ2-1; D gene ambiguous. The receptor comes from a human donor with non-small cell lung cancer who had stable disease on radiotherapy plus ipilimumab. CDR3 DNA: TGTGCCTGGAGTCCTACAGAAACCGTCTACAATGAGCAGTTCTTC. This codes for CAWSPTETVYNEQFF.